The clone carrying this T cell receptor beta chain was observed a handful of times. TCRdb reanalysed the RT-PCR reads using MiXCR and keeps one entry per CDR3 protein. The sample holds some 550,000 distinct CDR3 sequences, under 25% seen once. J was trimmed by 9 bases and V by 5 bases; bases with no gene match: 9. The CDR3 has 14 amino acids. Germline CDR1 and CDR2: MNHEY and SVGEGT. These data originate in a study of response to subunit inactivated influenza vaccine. These data also formed part of another study, on T cells expressing NK-cell markers. That source adds: The authors generated TCR beta cDNA through 5'RACE template switching with UMIs. Sequencing of TCR beta repertoires drew on sorted CD3+CD56+NKG2C+, CD3+CD56+NKG2C- and CD3+CD56-NKG2C+ T cells. Of the CD8+ T cell pool in 5 to 7 donors, roughly 1.0-8% was accounted for by dominant NKG2C+ clonotypes.

The sequence was collected from a man in his forties or fifties who received an inactivated influenza vaccine. The chain carries TRBV6-2 or TRBV6-3 and TRBJ2-1; the match to TRBD2 covers 8 bases. Here the sequenced sample was CD4+ T cells sorted from PBMCs, taken less than 13 days after vaccination. In nucleotides, the CDR3 is TGTGCCAGCAGTCGCGGGACTAGGGAGGCTGAGCAGTTCTTC. This translates into CASSRGTREAEQFF.